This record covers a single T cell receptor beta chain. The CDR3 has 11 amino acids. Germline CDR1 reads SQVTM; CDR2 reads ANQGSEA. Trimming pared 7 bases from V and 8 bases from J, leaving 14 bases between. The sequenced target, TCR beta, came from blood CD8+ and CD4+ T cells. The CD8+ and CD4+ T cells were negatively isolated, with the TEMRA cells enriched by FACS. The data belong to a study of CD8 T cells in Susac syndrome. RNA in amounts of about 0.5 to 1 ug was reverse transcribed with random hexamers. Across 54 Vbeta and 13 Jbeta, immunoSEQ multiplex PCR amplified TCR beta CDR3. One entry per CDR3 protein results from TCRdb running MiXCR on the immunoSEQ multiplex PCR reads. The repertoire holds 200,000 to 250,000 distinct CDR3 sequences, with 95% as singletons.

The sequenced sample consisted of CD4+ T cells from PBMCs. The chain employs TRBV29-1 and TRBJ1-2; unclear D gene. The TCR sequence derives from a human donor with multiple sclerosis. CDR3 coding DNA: TGCAGCGCTCGTCAGCTGCGAGGCTACACCTTC. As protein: CSARQLRGYTF.